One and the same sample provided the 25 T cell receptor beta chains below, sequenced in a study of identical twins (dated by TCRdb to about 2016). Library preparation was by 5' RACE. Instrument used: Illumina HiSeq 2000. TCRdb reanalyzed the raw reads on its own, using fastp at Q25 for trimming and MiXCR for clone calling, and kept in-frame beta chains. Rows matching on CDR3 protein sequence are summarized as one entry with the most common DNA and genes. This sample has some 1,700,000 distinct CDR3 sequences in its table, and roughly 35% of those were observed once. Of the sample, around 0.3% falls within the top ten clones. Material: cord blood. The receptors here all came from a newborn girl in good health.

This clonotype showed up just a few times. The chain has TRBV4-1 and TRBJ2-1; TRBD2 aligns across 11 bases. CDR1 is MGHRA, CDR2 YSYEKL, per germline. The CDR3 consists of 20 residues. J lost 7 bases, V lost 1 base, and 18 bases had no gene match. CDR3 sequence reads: CASSQVGYGSSGGSYNEQFF. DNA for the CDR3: TGCGCCAGCAGCCAAGTCGGTTATGGGTCTAGCGGGGGGTCTTATAATGAGCAGTTCTTC.

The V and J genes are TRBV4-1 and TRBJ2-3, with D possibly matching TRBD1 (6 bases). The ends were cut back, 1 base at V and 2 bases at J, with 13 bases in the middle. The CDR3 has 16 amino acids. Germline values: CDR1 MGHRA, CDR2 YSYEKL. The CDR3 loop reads CASSQGRRGSTDTQYF. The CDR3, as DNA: TGCGCCAGCAGCCAAGGCCGAAGGGGGTCCACAGATACGCAGTATTTT.

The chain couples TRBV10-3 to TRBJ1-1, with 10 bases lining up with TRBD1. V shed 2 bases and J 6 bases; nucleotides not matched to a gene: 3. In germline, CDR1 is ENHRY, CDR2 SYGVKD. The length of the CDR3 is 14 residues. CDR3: CAISEAGTGAEAFF. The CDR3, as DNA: TGTGCCATCAGTGAGGCGGGGACAGGGGCTGAAGCTTTCTTT.

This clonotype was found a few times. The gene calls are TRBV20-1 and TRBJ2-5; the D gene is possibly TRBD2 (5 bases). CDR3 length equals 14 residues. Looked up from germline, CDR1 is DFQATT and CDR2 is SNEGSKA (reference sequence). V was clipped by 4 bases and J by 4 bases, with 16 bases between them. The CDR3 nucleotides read TGCAGTGCTAAACTTAACTACCGGGGAGAGACCCAGTACTTC. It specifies CSAKLNYRGETQYF.

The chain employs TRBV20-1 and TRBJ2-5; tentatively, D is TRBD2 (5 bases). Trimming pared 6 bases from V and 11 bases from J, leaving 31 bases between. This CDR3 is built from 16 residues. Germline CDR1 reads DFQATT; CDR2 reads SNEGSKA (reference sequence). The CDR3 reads CSASPYFQRISNEQYF. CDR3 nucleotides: TGCAGTGCCAGCCCCTATTTCCAGCGGATATCCAATGAGCAGTACTTC.

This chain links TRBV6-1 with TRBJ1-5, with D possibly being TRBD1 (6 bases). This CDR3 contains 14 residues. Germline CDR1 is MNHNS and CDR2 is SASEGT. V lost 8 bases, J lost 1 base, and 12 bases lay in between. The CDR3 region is CASPRTESNQPQHF. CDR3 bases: TGTGCCAGCCCAAGGACAGAAAGCAATCAGCCCCAGCATTTT.

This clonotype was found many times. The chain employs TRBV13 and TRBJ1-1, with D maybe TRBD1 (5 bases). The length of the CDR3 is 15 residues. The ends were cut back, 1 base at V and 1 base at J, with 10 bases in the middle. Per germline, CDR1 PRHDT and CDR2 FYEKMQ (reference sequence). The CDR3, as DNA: TGTGCCAGCAGCTTAGCGGGAAGGGGGAACACTGAAGCTTTCTTT. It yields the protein CASSLAGRGNTEAFF. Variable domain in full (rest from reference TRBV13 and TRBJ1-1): AAGVIQSPRHLIKEKRETATLKCYPIPRHDTVYWYQQGPGQDPQFLISFYEKMQSDKGSIPDRFSAQQFSDYHSELNMSSLELGDSALYFCASSLAGRGNTEAFFGQGTRLTVV.

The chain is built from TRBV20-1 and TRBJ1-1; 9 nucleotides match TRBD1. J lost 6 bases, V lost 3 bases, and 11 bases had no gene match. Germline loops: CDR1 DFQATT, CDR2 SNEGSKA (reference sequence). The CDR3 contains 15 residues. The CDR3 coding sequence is TGCAGTGCTAGGGTCTCCGGGACAGGGATTTCTGAAGCTTTCTTT. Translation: CSARVSGTGISEAFF.

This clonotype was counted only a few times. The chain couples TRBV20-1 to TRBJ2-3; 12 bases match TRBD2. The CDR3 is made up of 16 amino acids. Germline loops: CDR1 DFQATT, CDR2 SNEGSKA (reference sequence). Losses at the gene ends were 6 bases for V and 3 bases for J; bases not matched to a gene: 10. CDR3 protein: CSAQWTSGTLTDTQYF. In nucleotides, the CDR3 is TGCAGTGCCCAATGGACTAGCGGGACCTTAACAGATACGCAGTATTTT.

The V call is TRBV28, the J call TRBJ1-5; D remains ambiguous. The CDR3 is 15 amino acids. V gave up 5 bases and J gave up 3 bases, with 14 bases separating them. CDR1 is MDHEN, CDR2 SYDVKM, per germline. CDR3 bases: TGTGCCAGCAGTCTCCTCGCAGCGGTCAATCAGCCCCAGCATTTT. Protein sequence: CASSLLAAVNQPQHF. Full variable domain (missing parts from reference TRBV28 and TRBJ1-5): DVKVTQSSRYLVKRTGEKVFLECVQDMDHENMFWYRQDPGLGLRLIYFSYDVKMKEKGDIPEGYSVSREKKERFSLILESASTNQTSMYLCASSLLAAVNQPQHFGDGTRLSIL.

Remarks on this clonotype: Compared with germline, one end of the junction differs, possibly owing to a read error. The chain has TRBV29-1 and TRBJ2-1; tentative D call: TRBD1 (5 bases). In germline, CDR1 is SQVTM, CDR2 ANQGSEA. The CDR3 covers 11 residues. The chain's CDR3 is CSIDRGNEQFF. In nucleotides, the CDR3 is TGCAGCATTGATAGGGGAAATGAGCAGTTCTTC.

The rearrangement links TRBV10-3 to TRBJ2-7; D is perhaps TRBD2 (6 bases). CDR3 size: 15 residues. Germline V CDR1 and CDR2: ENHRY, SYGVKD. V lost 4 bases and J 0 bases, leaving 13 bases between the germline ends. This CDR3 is CAISGGVGPSYEQYF. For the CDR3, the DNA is TGTGCCATCAGTGGGGGGGTAGGACCCTCCTACGAGCAGTACTTC.

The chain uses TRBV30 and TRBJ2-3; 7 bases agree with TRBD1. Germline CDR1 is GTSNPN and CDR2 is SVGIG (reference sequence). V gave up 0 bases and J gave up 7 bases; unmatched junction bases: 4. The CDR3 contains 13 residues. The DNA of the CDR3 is TGTGCCTGGAGTGTAAGGGGGCCGTATACGCAGTATTTT. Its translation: CAWSVRGPYTQYF.

The CDR3 sequence is CASSAEWGAGTEAFF. The DNA for the CDR3 is TGCGCCAGCAGCGCCGAGTGGGGAGCTGGGACTGAAGCTTTCTTT. This chain joins TRBV5-1 and TRBJ1-1; D is uncertain. V was shortened by 4 bases and J by 5 bases, with 18 bases between the two germline ends. CDR1 is SGHRS, CDR2 YFSETQ, per germline. This CDR3 is built from 15 residues.

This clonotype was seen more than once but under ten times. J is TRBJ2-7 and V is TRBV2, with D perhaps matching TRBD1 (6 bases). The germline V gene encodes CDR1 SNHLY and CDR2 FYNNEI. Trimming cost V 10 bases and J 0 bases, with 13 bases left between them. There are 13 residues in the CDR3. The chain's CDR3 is CATRLGASYEQYF. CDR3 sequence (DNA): TGTGCCACTCGTTTGGGGGCCTCCTACGAGCAGTACTTC.

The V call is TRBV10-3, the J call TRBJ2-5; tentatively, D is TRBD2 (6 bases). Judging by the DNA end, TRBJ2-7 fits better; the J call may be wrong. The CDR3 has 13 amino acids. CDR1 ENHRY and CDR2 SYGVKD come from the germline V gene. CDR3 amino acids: CAISEQRAYEQYF. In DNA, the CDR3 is TGTGCCATCAGTGAGCAGCGGGCCTACGAGCAGTACTTC.

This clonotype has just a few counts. CDR3 sequence reads: CASSRDRVRTSGSYEQYF. The DNA of the CDR3 is TGTGCCAGCAGTCGAGACAGGGTTAGAACTAGCGGGAGTTACGAGCAGTACTTC. The rearrangement joins TRBV2 to TRBJ2-7, with 11 bases lining up with TRBD2. V was pared by 5 bases and J by 4 bases, with 16 bases of the junction left unmatched. The CDR3 spans 18 residues. Germline V lookup: CDR1 SNHLY, CDR2 FYNNEI. Full variable domain (missing parts from reference TRBV2 and TRBJ2-7): EPEVTQTPSHQVTQMGQEVILRCVPISNHLYFYWYRQILGQKVEFLVSFYNNEISEKSEIFDDQFSVERPDGSNFTLKIRSTKLEDSAMYFCASSRDRVRTSGSYEQYFGPGTRLTVT.

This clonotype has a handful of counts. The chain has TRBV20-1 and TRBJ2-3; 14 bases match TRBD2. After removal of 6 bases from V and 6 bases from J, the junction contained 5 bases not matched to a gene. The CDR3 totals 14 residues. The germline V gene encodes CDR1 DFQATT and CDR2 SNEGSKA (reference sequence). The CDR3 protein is CSAWTSGGQDTQYF. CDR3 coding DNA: TGCAGTGCGTGGACTAGCGGGGGGCAGGATACGCAGTATTTT.

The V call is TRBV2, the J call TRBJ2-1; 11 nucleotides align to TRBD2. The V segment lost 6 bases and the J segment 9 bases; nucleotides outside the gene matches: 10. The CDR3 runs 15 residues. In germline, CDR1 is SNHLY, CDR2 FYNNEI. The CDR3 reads CASRAPGLAATEQFF. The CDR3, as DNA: TGTGCCAGCAGGGCCCCGGGACTAGCGGCAACTGAGCAGTTCTTC.

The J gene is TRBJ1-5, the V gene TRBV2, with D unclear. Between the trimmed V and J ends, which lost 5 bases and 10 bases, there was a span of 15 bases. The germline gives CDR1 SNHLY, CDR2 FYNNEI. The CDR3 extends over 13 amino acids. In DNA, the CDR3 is TGTGCCAGCAGTCGACTCGGCCCTCAACCCCAGCATTTT. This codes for CASSRLGPQPQHF.

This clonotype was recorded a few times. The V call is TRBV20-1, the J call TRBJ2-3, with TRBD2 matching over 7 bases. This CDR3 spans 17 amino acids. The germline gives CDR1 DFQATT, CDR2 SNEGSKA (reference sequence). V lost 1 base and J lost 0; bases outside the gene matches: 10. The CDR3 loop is CSARGPLAAPSTDTQYF. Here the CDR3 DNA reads TGCAGTGCTAGAGGGCCCCTAGCGGCACCTAGCACAGATACGCAGTATTTT.

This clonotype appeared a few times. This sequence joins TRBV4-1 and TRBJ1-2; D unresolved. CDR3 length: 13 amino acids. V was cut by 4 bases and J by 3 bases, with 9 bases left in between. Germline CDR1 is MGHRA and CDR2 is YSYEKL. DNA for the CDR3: TGCGCCAGCAGCCCAGTTCCGCACTATGGCTACACCTTC. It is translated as CASSPVPHYGYTF.

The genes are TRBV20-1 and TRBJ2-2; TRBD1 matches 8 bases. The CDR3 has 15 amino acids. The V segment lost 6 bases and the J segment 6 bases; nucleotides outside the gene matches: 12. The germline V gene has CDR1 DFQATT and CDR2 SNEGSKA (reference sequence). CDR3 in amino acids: CSAPRTGFLPGELFF. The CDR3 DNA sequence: TGCAGTGCCCCCCGGACAGGGTTTTTACCCGGGGAGCTGTTTTTT.

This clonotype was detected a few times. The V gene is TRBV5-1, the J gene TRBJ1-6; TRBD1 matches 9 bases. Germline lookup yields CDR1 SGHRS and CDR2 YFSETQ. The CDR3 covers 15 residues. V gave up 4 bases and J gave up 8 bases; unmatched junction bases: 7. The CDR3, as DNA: TGCGCCAGCAGCCTAACTCGGACAGGGGATTCACCCCTCCACTTT. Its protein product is CASSLTRTGDSPLHF.

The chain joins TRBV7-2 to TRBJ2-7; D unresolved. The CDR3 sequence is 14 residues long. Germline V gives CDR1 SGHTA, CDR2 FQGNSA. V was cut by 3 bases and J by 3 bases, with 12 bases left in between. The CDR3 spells CASSFDPLNYEQYF. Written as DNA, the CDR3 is TGTGCCAGCAGCTTCGACCCTCTCAACTACGAGCAGTACTTC.